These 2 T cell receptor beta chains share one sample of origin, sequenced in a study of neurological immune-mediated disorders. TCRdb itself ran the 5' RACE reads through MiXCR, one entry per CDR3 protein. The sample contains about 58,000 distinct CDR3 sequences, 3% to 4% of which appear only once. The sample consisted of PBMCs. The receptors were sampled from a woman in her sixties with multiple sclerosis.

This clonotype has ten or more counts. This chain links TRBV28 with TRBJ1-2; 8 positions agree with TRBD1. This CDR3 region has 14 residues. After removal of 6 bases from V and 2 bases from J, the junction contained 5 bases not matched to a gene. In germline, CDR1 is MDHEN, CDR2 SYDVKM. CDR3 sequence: CASSRQGRNYGYTF. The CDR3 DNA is TGTGCCAGCAGCCGACAGGGGCGCAACTATGGCTACACCTTC.

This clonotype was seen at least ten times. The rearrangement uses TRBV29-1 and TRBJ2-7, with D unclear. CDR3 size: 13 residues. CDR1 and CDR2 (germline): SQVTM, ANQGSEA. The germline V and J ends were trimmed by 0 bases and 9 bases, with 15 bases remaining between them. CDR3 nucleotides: TGCAGCGTTGAAGAAGATTACTACGACGGGCAGTACTTC. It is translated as CSVEEDYYDGQYF.